Each of the 5 T cell receptor beta chains below was sequenced from the same sample in a study of blood T cell repertoires in COVID-19. Sequencing used immunoSEQ multiplex PCR; TCRdb keeps in-frame clones, though not all of them. This sample has 65,000 to 70,000 clones, with around 92% found just once. Sequencing was carried out using peripheral blood. All receptors derive from a human donor with active COVID-19. The donor label of this sample is uncertain.

The CDR3 DNA follows: TGTGCCAGCAGCCAAGGAAGCGGTAGCACAGATACGCAGTATTTT. Amino acids: CASSQGSGSTDTQYF. The chain combines TRBV5-6 with TRBJ2-3, with a weak D call TRBD2 (5 bases). With 4 bases removed from V and 0 bases from J, the gap between germline ends came to 12 bases. This CDR3 is built from 15 residues. Germline-derived CDR1 and CDR2 are SGHDT and YYEEEE.

The count of this clone is one. This chain uses TRBV27 with TRBJ2-1, with a tentative D call TRBD1 (6 bases). The CDR3 is 13 residues long. CDR1 is MNHEY and CDR2 is SMNVEV in the germline V gene (reference sequence). Trimming took off 8 bases at V and 4 bases at J, with 12 bases between the two ends. CDR3 residues: CASGRGQYNEQFF. The CDR3 DNA sequence: TGTGCCAGCGGACGCGGACAGTACAATGAGCAGTTCTTC.

This clone was observed a few times. The chain recombines TRBV6-2 or TRBV6-3 with TRBJ2-1; 14 bases line up with TRBD2. V gave up 3 bases and J gave up 8 bases; unmatched junction bases: 9. The CDR3 loop spans 17 amino acids. Germline CDR1 reads MNHEY; CDR2 reads SVGEGT. The CDR3 DNA reads as TGTGCCAGCAGTTATATTTTTGGGACTAGCGGGAGCGATGAGCAGTTCTTC. Its protein is CASSYIFGTSGSDEQFF.

V is TRBV4-3 and J is TRBJ2-2; tentative D call: TRBD2 (6 bases). The CDR3 length is 16 residues. Germline assignment: CDR1 LGHNA and CDR2 YSLEER. V lost 6 bases and J lost 1, with 15 bases in between. CDR3 nucleotide sequence: TGCGCCAGCAGTCGGACTCCCGGGGGGAACACCGGGGAGCTGTTTTTT. Translating gives CASSRTPGGNTGELFF.

Here the CDR3 reads CASTGQTNEKLFF. CDR3 nucleotides: TGTGCCAGCACGGGACAGACTAATGAAAAACTGTTTTTT. V is TRBV6-5 and J is TRBJ1-4, with 7 bases that match TRBD1. V lost 7 bases and J lost 2; bases outside the gene matches: 1. Germline V CDR1 and CDR2: MNHEY, SVGAGI. The CDR3 contains 13 residues.